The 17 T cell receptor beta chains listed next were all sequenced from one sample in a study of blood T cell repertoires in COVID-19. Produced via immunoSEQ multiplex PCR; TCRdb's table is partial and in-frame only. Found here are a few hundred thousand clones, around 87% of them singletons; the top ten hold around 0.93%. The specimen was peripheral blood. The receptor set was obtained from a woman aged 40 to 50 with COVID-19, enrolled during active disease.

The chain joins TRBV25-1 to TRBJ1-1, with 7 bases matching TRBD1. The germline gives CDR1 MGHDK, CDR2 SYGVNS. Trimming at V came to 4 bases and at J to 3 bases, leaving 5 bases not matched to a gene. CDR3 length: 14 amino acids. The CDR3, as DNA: TGTGCCAGCAGTGGATCCACAGGGGACACTGAAGCTTTCTTT. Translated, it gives CASSGSTGDTEAFF.

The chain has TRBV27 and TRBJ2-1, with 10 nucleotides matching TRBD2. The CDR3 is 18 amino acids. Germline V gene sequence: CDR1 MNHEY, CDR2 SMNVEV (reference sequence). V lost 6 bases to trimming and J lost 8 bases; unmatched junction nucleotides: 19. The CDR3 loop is CASSRTSGTHSFFHEQFF. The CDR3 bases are TGTGCCAGCAGCCGGACTAGCGGCACCCATTCTTTTTTCCATGAGCAGTTCTTC.

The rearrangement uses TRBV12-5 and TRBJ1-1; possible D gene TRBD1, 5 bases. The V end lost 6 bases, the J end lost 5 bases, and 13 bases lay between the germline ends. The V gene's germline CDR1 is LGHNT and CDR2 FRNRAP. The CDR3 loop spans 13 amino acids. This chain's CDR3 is CASGLGGITEAFF. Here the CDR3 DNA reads TGTGCTAGTGGCCTGGGGGGAATTACTGAAGCTTTCTTT.

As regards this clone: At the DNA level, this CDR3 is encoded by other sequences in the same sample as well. The DNA for the CDR3 is TGCGCCAGCAGCTTGGGGACAGGGGGGAACACTGAAGCTTTCTTT. Translated, it gives CASSLGTGGNTEAFF. This rearrangement joins TRBV5-1 to TRBJ1-1; 10 bases map to TRBD1. Germline V gives CDR1 SGHRS, CDR2 YFSETQ. The CDR3 loop spans 15 amino acids. The V and J ends lost 0 bases and 1 base, in that order; junction bases with no gene match: 0.

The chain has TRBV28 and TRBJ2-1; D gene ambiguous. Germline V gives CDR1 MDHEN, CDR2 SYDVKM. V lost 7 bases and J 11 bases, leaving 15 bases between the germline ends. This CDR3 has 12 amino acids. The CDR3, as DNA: TGTGCCAGCAATGGGCCCCAGCCTAAGCAGTTCTTC. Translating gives CASNGPQPKQFF.

The CDR3 reads CASSGTSGRTYEQYF. CDR3 bases: TGTGCCAGCAGCGGGACTAGCGGGAGAACCTACGAGCAGTACTTC. V usage is TRBV6-5 and J usage is TRBJ2-7; 14 bases match TRBD2. Germline CDR1 MNHEY, CDR2 SVGAGI. The CDR3 is made up of 15 amino acids. The V and J ends lost 6 bases and 2 bases, in that order; junction bases with no gene match: 3.

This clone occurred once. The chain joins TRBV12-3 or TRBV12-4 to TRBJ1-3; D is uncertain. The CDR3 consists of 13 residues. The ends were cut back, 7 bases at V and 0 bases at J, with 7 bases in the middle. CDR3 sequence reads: CASKHSSGNTIYF. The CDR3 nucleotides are TGTGCCAGCAAGCACAGCTCTGGAAACACCATATATTTT.

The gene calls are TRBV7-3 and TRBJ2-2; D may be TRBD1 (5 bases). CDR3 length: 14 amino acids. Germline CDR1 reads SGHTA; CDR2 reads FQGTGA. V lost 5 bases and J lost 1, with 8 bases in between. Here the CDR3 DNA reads TGTGCCAGCAGCCCCGGACAGAACACCGGGGAGCTGTTTTTT. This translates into CASSPGQNTGELFF.

CDR3 bases: TGTGCCAGTAGTATAGGAAGCGGGGGGGCCTGGGAGCAGTTCTTC. It yields the protein CASSIGSGGAWEQFF. The chain combines TRBV19 with TRBJ2-1; the match to TRBD2 covers 10 bases. After removal of 1 base from V and 10 bases from J, the junction contained 7 bases not matched to a gene. This CDR3 region has 15 residues. The V gene's germline CDR1 is LNHDA and CDR2 SQIVND (reference sequence). Filled out from reference TRBV19 and TRBJ2-1, the complete variable domain reads DGGITQSPKYLFRKEGQNVTLSCEQNLNHDAMYWYRQDPGQGLRLIYYSQIVNDFQKGDIAEGYSVSREKKESFPLTVTSAQKNPTAFYLCASSIGSGGAWEQFFGPGTRLTVL.

CDR3 DNA sequence: TGTGCCAGCAGTTCGACCGGGACAGACAATGAAAAACTGTTTTTT. Protein sequence: CASSSTGTDNEKLFF. This rearrangement joins TRBV5-4 to TRBJ1-4; 7 bases line up with TRBD1. The CDR3 is made up of 15 amino acids. Germline V gene lookup returns CDR1 SGHNT and CDR2 YYREEE (reference sequence). With V trimmed by 5 bases and J by 5 bases, 9 bases remained unmatched.

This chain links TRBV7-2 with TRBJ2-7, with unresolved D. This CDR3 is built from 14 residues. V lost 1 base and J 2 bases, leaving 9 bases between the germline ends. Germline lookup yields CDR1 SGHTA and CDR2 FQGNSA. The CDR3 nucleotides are TGTGCCAGCAGCTTAGGTAGTGCCCCCTACGAGCAGTACTTC. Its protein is CASSLGSAPYEQYF.

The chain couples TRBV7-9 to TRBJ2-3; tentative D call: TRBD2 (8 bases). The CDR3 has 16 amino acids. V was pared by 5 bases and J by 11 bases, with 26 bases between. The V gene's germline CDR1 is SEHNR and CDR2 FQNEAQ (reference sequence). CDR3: CASSRRSGTRAGGQYF. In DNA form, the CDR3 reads TGTGCCAGCAGCAGGAGAAGCGGGACTAGGGCAGGGGGGCAGTATTTT.

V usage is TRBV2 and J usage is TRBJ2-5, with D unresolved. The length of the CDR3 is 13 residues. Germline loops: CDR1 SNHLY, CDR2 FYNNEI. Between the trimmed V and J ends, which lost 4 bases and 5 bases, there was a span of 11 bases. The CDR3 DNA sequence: TGTGCCAGCAGTGCCCGCTCTAAGGAGACCCAGTACTTC. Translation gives CASSARSKETQYF.

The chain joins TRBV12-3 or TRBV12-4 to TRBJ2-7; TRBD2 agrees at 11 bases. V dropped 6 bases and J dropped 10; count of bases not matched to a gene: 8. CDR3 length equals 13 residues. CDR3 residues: CASRLAGAREQYF. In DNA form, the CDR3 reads TGTGCCAGCAGACTAGCGGGGGCCCGGGAACAGTACTTC.

The CDR3 bases are TGTGCCAGCAGTTTACATTCGGGGGCTAACTATGGCTACACCTTC. Amino acids: CASSLHSGANYGYTF. The chain joins TRBV27 to TRBJ1-2; possible D gene TRBD1, 5 bases. The CDR3 length is 15 residues. Germline CDR1 reads MNHEY; CDR2 reads SMNVEV (reference sequence). Trimming took off 2 bases at V and 0 bases at J, with 10 bases between the two ends.

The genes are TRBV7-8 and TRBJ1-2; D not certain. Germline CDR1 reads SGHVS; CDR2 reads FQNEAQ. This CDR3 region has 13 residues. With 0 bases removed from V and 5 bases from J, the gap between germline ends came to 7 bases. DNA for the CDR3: TGTGCCAGCAGCTTAGCGCGGCGGTATGGCTACACCTTC. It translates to CASSLARRYGYTF.

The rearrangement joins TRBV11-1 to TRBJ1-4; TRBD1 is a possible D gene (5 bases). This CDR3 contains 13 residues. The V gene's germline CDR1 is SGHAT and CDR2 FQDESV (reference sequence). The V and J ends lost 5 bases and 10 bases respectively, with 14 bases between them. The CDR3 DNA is TGTGCCAGCAGCGCCGGGGGTGGTGGAAAACTGTTTTTT. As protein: CASSAGGGGKLFF.